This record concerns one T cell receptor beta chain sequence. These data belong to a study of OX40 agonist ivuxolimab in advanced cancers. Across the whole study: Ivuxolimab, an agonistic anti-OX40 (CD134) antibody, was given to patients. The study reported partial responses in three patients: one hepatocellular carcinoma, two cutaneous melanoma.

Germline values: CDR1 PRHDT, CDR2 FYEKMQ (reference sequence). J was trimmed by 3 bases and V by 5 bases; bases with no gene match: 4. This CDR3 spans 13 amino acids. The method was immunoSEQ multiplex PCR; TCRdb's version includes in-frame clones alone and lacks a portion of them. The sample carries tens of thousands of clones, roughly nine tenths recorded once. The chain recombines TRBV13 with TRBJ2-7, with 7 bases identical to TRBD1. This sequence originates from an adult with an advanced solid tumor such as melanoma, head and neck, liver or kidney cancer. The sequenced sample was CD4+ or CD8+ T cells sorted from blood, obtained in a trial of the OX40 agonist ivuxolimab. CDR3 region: CASSLGQLYEQYF. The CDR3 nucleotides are TGTGCCAGCAGCCTGGGACAGCTCTACGAGCAGTACTTC.